The clone carrying this TCR beta chain was seen only a few times. Cells sorted as Tregs were CD4+, CD25+ and CD127-/low. Each CDR3 protein is one row after TCRdb ran MiXCR on the 5' RACE reads. The sample lists 35,000 to 55,000 distinct CDR3 sequences; roughly 20% were seen once. The CDR3 runs to 14 residues. Trimming removed 0 bases at V and 5 bases at J, with 7 bases between. Germline V gene sequence: CDR1 KGHDR, CDR2 SFDVKD. Sequenced material: Tregs sorted from a lymph node. This chain links TRBV24-1 with TRBJ2-1; D is unresolved. The clonotype originates from a female donor with breast cancer. CDR3 in amino acids: CATSDLSIDNEQFF. The CDR3 DNA reads as TGTGCCACCAGTGATTTGTCTATCGACAATGAGCAGTTCTTC.